This T cell receptor (beta chain) was sequenced during a study of blood T cell repertoires in COVID-19. Germline V lookup: CDR1 SGHVS, CDR2 FQNEAQ. The V end was cut by 5 bases, the J end by 2 bases, with 16 bases between. This CDR3 has 16 amino acids. Assay used: immunoSEQ multiplex PCR; TCRdb lists only in-frame clones, some missing. The sample yields about 61,000 clones, 88% seen once. Sequences were obtained from peripheral blood. This clonotype was sampled from a woman aged 45 to 65 with active or convalescent COVID-19. This sequence joins TRBV7-8 and TRBJ2-1; D might be TRBD2 (5 bases). CDR3 bases: TGTGCCAGCAGCCTCAAAAGACTACAACCCTACAATGAGCAGTTCTTC. Its protein product is CASSLKRLQPYNEQFF.